This TCR beta chain was identified during a study of blood T cell repertoires in COVID-19. Overall study context: Sources were T cells, B-cell-depleted T cells, or PBMCs; the material itself was cDNA or gDNA.

Per the authors' pipeline: How many nucleated cells were present was estimated from reference gene primer amplification. Assay: immunoSEQ multiplex PCR; the TCRdb copy retains only in-frame clones and omits some. V and J calls plus clone size are reproduced from that table; the DNA served to infer D and trimming. The sample shows 130,000 or so clones, approximately 90% of them seen only once. Germline CDR1 and CDR2: KGHDR and SFDVKD. The CDR3 contains 14 residues. The V gene lost 4 bases and the J gene lost 6 bases, with 13 bases spanning the gap. The TCR sequence derives from a man aged 50 or older with active or convalescent COVID-19. The material sequenced was peripheral blood. The genes are TRBV24-1 and TRBJ2-3; D perhaps matches TRBD1 (5 bases). CDR3 DNA sequence: TGTGCCACCAGTGACAACAGGCAGGCGGATACGCAGTATTTT. Translation gives CATSDNRQADTQYF.